These 5 T cell receptor beta chains share one sample of origin, sequenced in a study of regulatory T cells in long-lasting Graves disease. In building TCR beta libraries, iRepertoire HTBI primers were used together with Arm-PCR of CDR3 regions. MiXCR, applied by TCRdb to the multiplex PCR reads, yields one record per CDR3 protein. The table shows approximately 400,000 distinct CDR3 sequences, with around 24% occurring only once. Time point noted: persistent/refractory GD, antithyroid drugs over 5 years with positive TRAb. Generation of the TCR library employed RNA extracted from PBMCs. The source was peripheral blood mononuclear cells (PBMCs), collected when the disease was refractory, from a patient treated with antithyroid drugs. These receptor sequences come from a female donor with Graves disease.

Regarding this clonotype: The missing conserved phenylalanine or tryptophan at the end of this CDR3 makes a read error likely. The limits of the CDR3 on the DNA are not certain, so only TCRdb's listed CDR3 is given. The CDR3 loop reads CASSSSETQYS. The rearrangement joins TRBV28 to TRBJ2-5. Germline V gene data show CDR1 as MDHEN and CDR2 as SYDVKM. Including both end residues, the CDR3 is 11 amino acids long.

There are many counts of this clonotype. The chain joins TRBV6-1 to TRBJ2-7; 12 positions agree with TRBD2. In germline, CDR1 is MNHNS, CDR2 SASEGT. Trimming took 7 bases from V and 3 from J; bases not matched to a gene: 4. The CDR3 covers 14 residues. The CDR3 coding sequence is TGTGCCAGCACTCCTAGCGGGAGGGGCTACGAGCAGTACTTC. It specifies CASTPSGRGYEQYF.

The V call is TRBV29-1, the J call TRBJ2-4; 8 bases are shared with TRBD1. The length of the CDR3 is 13 residues. V was pared by 5 bases and J by 9 bases, with 9 bases of the junction left unmatched. Germline lookup yields CDR1 SQVTM and CDR2 ANQGSEA. CDR3 DNA: TGCAGCGTTTCCCGGACAGGGACAAGCATTCAGTACTTC. Translating gives CSVSRTGTSIQYF.

At least ten counts were recorded for this clonotype. The chain couples TRBV3-1 to TRBJ1-1, with TRBD1 as a possible D gene (5 bases). This CDR3 region has 14 residues. CDR1 and CDR2 from the germline V gene are LGHDT and YNNKEL (reference sequence). Trimming cost V 0 bases and J 11 bases, with 16 bases left between them. The CDR3 sequence is CASSQDRTPGNAFF. Written as DNA, the CDR3 is TGTGCCAGCAGCCAAGATCGGACACCAGGGAATGCTTTCTTT.

This clonotype was counted at least ten times. The chain employs TRBV6-2 or TRBV6-3 and TRBJ1-2; D is unclear. Germline values: CDR1 MNHEY, CDR2 SVGEGT. V gave up 4 bases and J gave up 4 bases, with 7 bases separating them. The CDR3 totals 12 residues. CDR3 sequence (DNA): TGTGCCAGCAGTTGGCAGGCCTATGGCTACACCTTC. Encoded protein: CASSWQAYGYTF.